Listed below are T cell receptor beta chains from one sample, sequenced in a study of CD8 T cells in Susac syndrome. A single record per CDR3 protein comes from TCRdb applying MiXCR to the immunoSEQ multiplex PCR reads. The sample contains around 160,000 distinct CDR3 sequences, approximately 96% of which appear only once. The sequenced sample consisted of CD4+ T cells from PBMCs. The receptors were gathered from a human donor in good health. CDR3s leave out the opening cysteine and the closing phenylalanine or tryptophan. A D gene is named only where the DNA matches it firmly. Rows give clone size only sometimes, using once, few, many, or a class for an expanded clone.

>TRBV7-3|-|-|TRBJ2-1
ASSLRDSDYNEQF
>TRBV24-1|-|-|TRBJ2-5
ATSDARVGDQETQY
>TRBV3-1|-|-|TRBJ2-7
ASSQERHEQY
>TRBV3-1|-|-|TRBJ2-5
ASSPSGTPETQY
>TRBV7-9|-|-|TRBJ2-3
ASSPRRSTDTQY
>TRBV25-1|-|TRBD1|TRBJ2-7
ASRETGALSEQY
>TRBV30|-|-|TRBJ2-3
AWSAGASTDTQY
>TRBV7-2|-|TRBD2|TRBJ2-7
ASSFWRGGVGEQY
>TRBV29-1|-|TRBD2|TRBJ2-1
SVSGTSETYNEQF
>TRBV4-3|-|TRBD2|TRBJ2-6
ASSRVSGGAVSGANVLT
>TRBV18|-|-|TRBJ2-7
ASSPSTAQNEQY
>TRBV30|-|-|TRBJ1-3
AWSEKAAGNTIY
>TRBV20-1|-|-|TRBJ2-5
SASPGDQETQY
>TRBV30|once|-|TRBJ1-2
AWNLLAEVAGYT
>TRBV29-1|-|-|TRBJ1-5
SVESPRRCNQPQH
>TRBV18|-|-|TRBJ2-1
ASSPITDNEQF
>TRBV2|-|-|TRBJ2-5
ASSAGGGETQY
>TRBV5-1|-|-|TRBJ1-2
ASSLMGGANYGYT
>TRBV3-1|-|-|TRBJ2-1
ASSQDLRGGRRDEQF
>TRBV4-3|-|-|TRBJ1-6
ASSQVPLRQPLH
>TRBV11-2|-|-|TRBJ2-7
ASSLEPGSEQY
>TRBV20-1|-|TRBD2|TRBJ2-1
SAREGLLGEQF
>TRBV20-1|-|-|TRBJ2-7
SARLRGRSYEQY
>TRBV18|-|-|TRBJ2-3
ASSPSRGVTQY
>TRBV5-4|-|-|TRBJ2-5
ASSDPKTAETQY
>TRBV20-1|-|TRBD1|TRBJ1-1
SGETGQWVTEAF
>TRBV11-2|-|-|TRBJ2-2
ASSLDRSGELF
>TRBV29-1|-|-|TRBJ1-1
SVDFLQGPEGRNTEAF
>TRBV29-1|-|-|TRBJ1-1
SVERGTNTEAF
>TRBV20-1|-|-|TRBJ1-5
SARDDTARGQPQH
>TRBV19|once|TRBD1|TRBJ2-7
ATSGGGYEQY
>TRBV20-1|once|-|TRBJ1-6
SGREGLGNSPLH
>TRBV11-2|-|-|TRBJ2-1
ASSEGQITYNEQF